These T cell receptor beta chains were read from a single sample in a study of T cell responses to AZD1222 COVID-19 vaccine. Sequenced by immunoSEQ multiplex PCR; TCRdb stores in-frame clones only, minus some. The sample carries about 130,000 clones, roughly 92% recorded once. Sequenced here: peripheral blood, sampled 28 days after the second AZD1222 dose. The receptors come from an adult who received the AZD1222 COVID-19 vaccine. Each CDR3 is given with its conserved first and last residue. D genes are given only for firm matches. Some rows have no size entry. The others give once, few or many, or a class for an expanded clone.

D | length | J | V | size | CDR3 | DNA
- | 16 | TRBJ1-1 | TRBV19 | - | CASSTPPRGAGTEAFF | TGTGCCAGTAGTACCCCCCCCCGGGGGGCAGGGACTGAAGCTTTCTTT
- | 12 | TRBJ1-2 | TRBV11-3 | - | CASSVGIYGYTF | TGTGCCAGCAGCGTGGGGATTTATGGCTACACCTTC
- | 15 | TRBJ1-6 | TRBV5-5 | once | CASSLPTGDNSPLHF | TGTGCCAGCAGCTTGCCGACAGGCGATAATTCACCCCTCCACTTT
- | 13 | TRBJ2-7 | TRBV6-6 | - | CASTQNRVGEQYF | TGTGCCAGCACTCAAAACAGGGTAGGCGAGCAGTACTTC
- | 14 | TRBJ2-1 | TRBV5-1 | - | CASSPDGQASEQFF | TGCGCCAGCAGCCCCGACGGGCAGGCTAGTGAGCAGTTCTTC
TRBD1 | 14 | TRBJ1-2 | TRBV30 | - | CAWSFQGANYGYTF | TGTGCCTGGAGTTTCCAGGGGGCCAACTATGGCTACACCTTC
- | 11 | TRBJ2-7 | TRBV28 | - | CASSFGYEQYF | TGTGCCAGCAGTTTTGGTTACGAGCAGTACTTC
- | 12 | TRBJ2-5 | TRBV3-1/TRBV3-2 | - | CASSQGLETQYF | TGTGCCAGCAGCCAAGGGTTAGAGACCCAGTACTTC
TRBD1 | 15 | TRBJ1-5 | TRBV29-1 | - | CSVGTGGGSNQPQHF | TGCAGCGTCGGGACAGGGGGAGGCAGCAATCAGCCCCAGCATTTT
- | 15 | TRBJ1-5 | TRBV9 | - | CASSVAGRANQPQHF | TGTGCCAGCAGCGTAGCTGGCAGGGCAAATCAGCCCCAGCATTTT
- | 14 | TRBJ1-5 | TRBV27 | - | CASSPGMGNQPQHF | TGTGCCAGCAGCCCGGGGATGGGCAATCAGCCCCAGCATTTT
- | 13 | TRBJ2-6 | TRBV30 | - | CAWEGTGANVLTF | TGTGCCTGGGAGGGGACTGGGGCCAACGTCCTGACTTTC
- | 14 | TRBJ2-1 | TRBV28 | - | CASSLWGSRDEQFF | TGTGCCAGCAGTTTATGGGGCAGCAGGGATGAGCAGTTCTTC
TRBD1 | 13 | TRBJ2-2 | TRBV28 | - | CASKTGDAGELFF | TGTGCCAGCAAGACAGGGGATGCCGGGGAGCTGTTTTTT
- | 14 | TRBJ1-2 | TRBV30 | once | CAWSVVGTNYGYTF | TGTGCCTGGAGTGTTGTGGGAACCAACTATGGCTACACCTTC
- | 19 | TRBJ2-6 | TRBV11-2 | few | CASTPQFLRVLSGANVLTF | TGTGCCAGCACCCCACAGTTTTTACGAGTCCTCTCTGGGGCCAACGTCCTGACTTTC